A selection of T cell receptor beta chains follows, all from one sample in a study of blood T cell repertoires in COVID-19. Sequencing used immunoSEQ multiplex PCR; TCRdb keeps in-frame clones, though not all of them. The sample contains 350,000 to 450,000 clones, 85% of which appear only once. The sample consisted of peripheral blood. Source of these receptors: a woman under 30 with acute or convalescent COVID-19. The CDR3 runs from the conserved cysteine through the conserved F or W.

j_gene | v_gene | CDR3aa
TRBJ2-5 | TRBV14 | CASSRLPAGRGETQYF
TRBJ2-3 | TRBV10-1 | CASSEGAPTDTQYF
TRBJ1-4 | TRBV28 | CASSPGTQNEKLFF
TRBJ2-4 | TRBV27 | CASSLGSLAKNIQYF
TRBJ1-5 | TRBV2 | CASREDRQDPQHF
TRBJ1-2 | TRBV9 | CASSGIGREDGYTF
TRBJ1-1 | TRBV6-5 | CASPSRSGEAFF
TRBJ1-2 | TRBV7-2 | CASRGAGQVSYGYTF
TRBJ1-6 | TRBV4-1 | CASSQTTDSYNSPLHF
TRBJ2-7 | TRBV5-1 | CASSLAGTPYEQYF
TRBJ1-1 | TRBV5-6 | CASSLEQGAIEAFF
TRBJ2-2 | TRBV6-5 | CASSRDSDLGELFF
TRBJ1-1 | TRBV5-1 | CASSPDPGKPEAFF
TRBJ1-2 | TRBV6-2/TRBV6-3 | CASSGQGTGGYTF
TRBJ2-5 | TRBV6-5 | CASSRDRTGGKTQYF
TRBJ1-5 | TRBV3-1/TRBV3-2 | CASSQGPYQPQHF
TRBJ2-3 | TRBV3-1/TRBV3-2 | CASSQVLAGGLADTQYF
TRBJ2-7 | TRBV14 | CASSPRGTYEQYF
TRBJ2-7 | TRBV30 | CAWSPSGGPYEQYF
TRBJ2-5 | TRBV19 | CASSTSGSEETQYF
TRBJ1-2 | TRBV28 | CASRGTLWGYTF
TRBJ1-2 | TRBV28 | CASSSHISGGRVYGYTF
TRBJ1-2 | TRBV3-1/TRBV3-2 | CASSPGGQGILDYGYTF
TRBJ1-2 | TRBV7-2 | CASSAGTGYGYTF
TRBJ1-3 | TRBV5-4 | CASSLTGERNTIYF
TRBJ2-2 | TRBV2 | CASTGLAGNSGGELFF
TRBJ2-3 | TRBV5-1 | CASSSPSGGTDTQYF
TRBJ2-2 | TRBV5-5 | CASSETPTKSGNTGELFF
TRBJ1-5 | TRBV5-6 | CASSLGGGGQPQHF
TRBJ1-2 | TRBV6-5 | CASDRKQGDGYTF
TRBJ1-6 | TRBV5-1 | CASGDLAGNSPLHF
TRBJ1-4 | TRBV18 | CASSPETGGEKLFF
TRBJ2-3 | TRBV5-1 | CASSFPGSWEDTQYF
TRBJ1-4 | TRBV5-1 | CASSPGDRGKATNEKLFF
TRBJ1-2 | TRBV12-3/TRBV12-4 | CASSPGQVYGYTF
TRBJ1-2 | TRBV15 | CATSREASYGYTF
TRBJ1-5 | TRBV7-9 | CASSPGSENQPQHF
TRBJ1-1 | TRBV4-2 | CASSQGAGTEAFF
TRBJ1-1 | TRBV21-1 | CASSKVEAWVAEAFF
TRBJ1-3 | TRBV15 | CATSSEGDRLLHSGNTIYF
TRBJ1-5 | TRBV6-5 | CASRTGETGDQPQHF
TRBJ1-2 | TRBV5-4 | CASSLDERGYTF
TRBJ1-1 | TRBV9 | CASSQGPLMNTEAFF